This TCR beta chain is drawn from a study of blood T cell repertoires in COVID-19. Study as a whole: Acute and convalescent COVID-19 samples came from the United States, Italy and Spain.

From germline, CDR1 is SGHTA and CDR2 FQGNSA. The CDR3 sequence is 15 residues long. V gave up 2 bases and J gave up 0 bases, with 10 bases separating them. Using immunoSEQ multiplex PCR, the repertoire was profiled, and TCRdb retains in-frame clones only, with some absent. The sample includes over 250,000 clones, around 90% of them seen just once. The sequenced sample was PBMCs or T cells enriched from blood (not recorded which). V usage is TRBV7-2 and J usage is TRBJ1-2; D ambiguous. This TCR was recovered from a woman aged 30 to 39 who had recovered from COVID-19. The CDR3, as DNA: TGTGCCAGCAGCTTAAGAGATCCTTCTAACTATGGCTACACCTTC. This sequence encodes CASSLRDPSNYGYTF.